The rows below give T cell receptor beta chains drawn from one sample of a study of vaccination and CD4 T cells after COVID-19. TCRdb redid the calling of the PCR reads with MiXCR, one entry per CDR3 protein. The repertoire includes over 9,000 distinct CDR3 sequences, roughly three fifths of them detected once, and around 12% sits in the top ten. These receptors' targets are unknown. The source was cultured CD4+ T cells from blood, collected after SARS-CoV-2 vaccination. The receptors come from a human donor with COVID-19. The CDR3 runs from the conserved cysteine through the conserved F or W. The D gene is left open where the match is weak. Some rows have no size entry. The others give once, few or many, or a class for an expanded clone.

>few|TRBV20-1|.|TRBJ2-7
CSAPGRGEQYF
TGCAGTGCCCCGGGGCGGGGCGAGCAGTACTTC
>few|TRBV6-1|TRBD2|TRBJ2-5
CASSEVLTGGETQYF
TGTGCCAGCAGTGAAGTTTTAACGGGGGGGGAGACCCAGTACTTC
>.|TRBV20-1|TRBD1|TRBJ1-5
CSARVHVPGTGSNQPQHF
TGCAGTGCTAGAGTACACGTTCCCGGGACAGGGTCCAATCAGCCCCAGCATTTT
>few|TRBV6-1|.|TRBJ1-5
CASRRDGTRRSNQPQHF
TGTGCCAGCAGAAGGGACGGAACAAGAAGGAGCAATCAGCCCCAGCATTTT
>large|TRBV24-1|.|TRBJ2-2
CATSDLYDTGELFF
TGTGCCACCAGTGATTTGTATGACACCGGGGAGCTGTTTTTT
>.|TRBV27|TRBD1|TRBJ2-2
CASRVGTGGTGELFF
TGTGCCAGCAGGGTGGGGACAGGGGGAACCGGGGAGCTGTTTTTT
>few|TRBV24-1|.|TRBJ1-1
CATSDSAGSAEAFF
TGTGCCACCAGTGATTCCGCAGGGAGCGCTGAAGCTTTCTTT
>.|TRBV7-6|TRBD1|TRBJ1-6
CASSAPSGTGSSPLHF
TGTGCCAGCAGCGCGCCCTCCGGGACAGGGAGTTCACCCCTCCACTTT
>.|TRBV10-3|.|TRBJ1-5
CAISKQDQPQHF
TGTGCCATCAGCAAACAGGATCAGCCCCAGCATTTT
>.|TRBV5-1|TRBD1|TRBJ1-1
CASSVDRGLRNTEAFF
TGCGCCAGCAGCGTTGACAGGGGGCTAAGGAACACTGAAGCTTTCTTT
>.|TRBV6-2/TRBV6-3|.|TRBJ2-5
CASRRGGETQYF
TGTGCCAGCAGAAGGGGCGGGGAGACCCAGTACTTC
>.|TRBV6-1|.|TRBJ1-6
CASSEMRGSPLHF
TGTGCCAGCAGTGAAATGAGGGGATCACCCCTCCACTTT
>.|TRBV7-2|.|TRBJ2-6
CASRRTSGANVLTF
TGTGCCAGCAGGCGGACATCCGGGGCCAACGTCCTGACTTTC
>.|TRBV3-1|.|TRBJ1-2
CASRGGIGYTF
TGTGCCAGCAGGGGGGGGATAGGCTACACCTTC
>.|TRBV27|TRBD1|TRBJ2-1
CASSLTGAIPHEQFF
TGTGCCAGCAGTTTAACAGGGGCGATCCCTCATGAGCAGTTCTTC
>few|TRBV7-9|.|TRBJ1-2
CASSYGQNYGYTF
TGTGCCAGCAGCTATGGACAGAACTATGGCTACACCTTC
>.|TRBV20-1|.|TRBJ1-2
CSARGATAKSPYGYTF
TGCAGTGCTAGAGGGGCGACAGCAAAAAGTCCCTATGGCTACACCTTC
>.|TRBV6-1|.|TRBJ2-5
CASKRTVQETQYF
TGTGCCAGCAAAAGGACGGTCCAAGAGACCCAGTACTTC
>.|TRBV7-2|.|TRBJ2-5
CASSFTGRIQETQYF
TGTGCCAGCAGCTTTACGGGGAGAATCCAAGAGACCCAGTACTTC
>.|TRBV20-1|.|TRBJ1-1
CSARDYKVLMNTEAFF
TGCAGTGCTAGAGATTATAAGGTGTTAATGAACACTGAAGCTTTCTTT
>.|TRBV7-2|.|TRBJ1-2
CASSLGTGTDGYTF
TGTGCCAGCAGCTTAGGGACCGGGACGGATGGCTACACCTTC
>.|TRBV27|TRBD1|TRBJ1-2
CASSDAGTGGRYTF
TGTGCCAGCTCCGACGCCGGGACAGGGGGGAGATACACCTTC
>few|TRBV19|TRBD1|TRBJ2-1
CASKRQGHNEQFF
TGTGCCAGTAAGAGACAGGGGCACAATGAGCAGTTCTTC
>.|TRBV28|TRBD1|TRBJ2-2
CASRGTALNTGELFF
TGTGCCAGCAGGGGGACAGCGCTGAACACCGGGGAGCTGTTTTTT
>few|TRBV6-1|.|TRBJ1-5
CASSELTANQPQHF
TGTGCCAGCAGTGAACTAACAGCAAATCAGCCCCAGCATTTT
>once|TRBV15|.|TRBJ1-6
CATSRGRAYNSPLHF
TGTGCCACCAGCAGGGGGCGTGCCTATAATTCACCCCTCCACTTT
>.|TRBV7-2|.|TRBJ2-2
CASSSKVTGELFF
TGTGCCAGCAGCTCGAAGGTCACCGGGGAGCTGTTTTTT
>once|TRBV10-2|.|TRBJ1-6
CASSESGYSPLHF
TGCGCCAGCAGTGAATCGGGATATTCACCCCTCCACTTT
>few|TRBV6-2/TRBV6-3|.|TRBJ1-5
CASSRTTTGNQPQHF
TGTGCCAGCAGTCGTACCACGACGGGCAATCAGCCCCAGCATTTT
>.|TRBV7-9|.|TRBJ2-5
CASSLFGGGLPQETQYF
TGTGCCAGCAGCTTATTTGGAGGGGGACTACCCCAAGAGACCCAGTACTTC
>.|TRBV20-1|.|TRBJ2-5
CSAIGRYQETQYF
TGCAGTGCTATTGGCAGATACCAAGAGACCCAGTACTTC
>large|TRBV10-1|TRBD2|TRBJ2-1
CASSDGLAGGQEFF
TGCGCCAGCAGCGATGGACTAGCGGGGGGGCAGGAGTTCTTC
>few|TRBV28|.|TRBJ1-2
CAECRGGSYGYTF
TGTGCCGAGTGCAGGGGCGGTTCCTATGGCTACACCTTC
>.|TRBV20-1|TRBD2|TRBJ2-5
CSADTSGGSTPKRTQYF
TGCAGTGCTGATACTAGCGGGGGGTCTACCCCGAAGAGAACCCAGTACTTC
>.|TRBV20-1|.|TRBJ2-7
CSARWNSSYEQYF
TGCAGTGCTAGATGGAATTCCTCCTACGAGCAGTACTTC
>few|TRBV27|.|TRBJ2-7
CASSFSGYEQYF
TGTGCCAGCAGTTTCTCGGGCTACGAGCAGTACTTC
>.|TRBV10-3|.|TRBJ2-5
CAIRSVIQETQYF
TGTGCCATCAGATCGGTGATACAAGAGACCCAGTACTTC
>few|TRBV7-2|.|TRBJ2-4
CASSQWGLENIQYF
TGTGCCAGCAGTCAGTGGGGGCTTGAAAACATTCAGTACTTC
>.|TRBV7-9|.|TRBJ1-2
CASSLVWGYTF
TGTGCCAGCAGCTTAGTATGGGGCTACACCTTC
>.|TRBV11-2|.|TRBJ2-7
CASSIGYEQYF
TGTGCCAGCAGCATCGGTTACGAGCAGTACTTC
>.|TRBV20-1|TRBD1|TRBJ2-7
CSASGTVLEQYF
TGCAGTGCTTCCGGGACAGTGCTCGAGCAGTACTTC
>.|TRBV20-1|TRBD1|TRBJ1-5
CSAKGGREASNQPQHF
TGCAGTGCTAAAGGGGGCAGGGAAGCGAGCAATCAGCCCCAGCATTTT
>.|TRBV19|.|TRBJ1-5
CASRQAVDQPQHF
TGTGCCAGTAGACAGGCAGTGGATCAGCCCCAGCATTTT
>.|TRBV7-6|.|TRBJ2-5
CASSLGRSRISQETQYF
TGTGCCAGCAGCTTAGGACGTTCGCGAATATCGCAAGAGACCCAGTACTTC
>.|TRBV18|TRBD1|TRBJ2-5
CASSPQGAQETQYF
TGTGCCAGCTCACCACAGGGGGCCCAAGAGACCCAGTACTTC
>.|TRBV7-9|TRBD1|TRBJ2-2
CASSLGQGTTGELFF
TGTGCCAGCAGCCTTGGACAGGGGACCACCGGGGAGCTGTTTTTT
>few|TRBV19|.|TRBJ1-2
CASSITWQLNYGYTF
TGTGCCAGTAGTATAACCTGGCAGCTTAACTATGGCTACACCTTC
>.|TRBV19|.|TRBJ1-3
CASSPSVGAIYF
TGTGCCAGTAGCCCCTCAGTTGGCGCCATATATTTT
>.|TRBV29-1|.|TRBJ1-2
CSVGRSGYTF
TGCAGCGTTGGGCGTTCTGGCTACACCTTC
>.|TRBV19|.|TRBJ2-5
CASSIRGETQYF
TGTGCCAGTAGTATACGAGGGGAGACCCAGTACTTC
>few|TRBV21-1|.|TRBJ2-7
CASSIPQTGSYEQYF
TGTGCCAGCAGCATCCCCCAGACAGGTTCGTACGAGCAGTACTTC
>.|TRBV20-1|TRBD2|TRBJ2-1
CSARGTSGGAGEQFF
TGCAGTGCTAGAGGGACTAGCGGGGGGGCCGGGGAGCAGTTCTTC
>.|TRBV7-2|.|TRBJ2-7
CASSFRDTTYEQYF
TGTGCCAGCAGCTTCCGGGACACAACCTACGAGCAGTACTTC
>large|TRBV6-2/TRBV6-3|TRBD2|TRBJ2-5
CASSETSGGAGTQYF
TGTGCCAGCAGTGAGACTAGCGGGGGGGCTGGGACCCAGTACTTC
>few|TRBV15|.|TRBJ1-1
CATRDRDRGSNTEAFF
TGTGCCACCAGGGACCGCGACCGGGGGAGTAACACTGAAGCTTTCTTT
>.|TRBV20-1|.|TRBJ2-1
CSARVEAGAGQFF
TGCAGTGCTAGAGTAGAGGCGGGGGCTGGGCAGTTCTTC
>.|TRBV7-3|.|TRBJ2-2
CASSQGGELFF
TGTGCCAGCAGCCAAGGGGGGGAGCTGTTTTTT